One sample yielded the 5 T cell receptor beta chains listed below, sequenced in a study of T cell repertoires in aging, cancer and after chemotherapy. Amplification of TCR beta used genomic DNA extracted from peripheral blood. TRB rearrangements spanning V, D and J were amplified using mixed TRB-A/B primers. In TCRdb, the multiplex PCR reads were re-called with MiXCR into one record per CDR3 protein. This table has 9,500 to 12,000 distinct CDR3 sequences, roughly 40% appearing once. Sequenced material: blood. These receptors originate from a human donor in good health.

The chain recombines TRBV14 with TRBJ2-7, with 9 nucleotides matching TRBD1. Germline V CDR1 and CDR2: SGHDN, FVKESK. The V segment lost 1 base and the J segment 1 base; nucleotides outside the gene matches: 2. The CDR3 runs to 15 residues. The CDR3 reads CASSQAGTGSYEQYF. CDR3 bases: TGTGCCAGCAGCCAAGCGGGGACAGGGTCCTACGAGCAGTACTTC.

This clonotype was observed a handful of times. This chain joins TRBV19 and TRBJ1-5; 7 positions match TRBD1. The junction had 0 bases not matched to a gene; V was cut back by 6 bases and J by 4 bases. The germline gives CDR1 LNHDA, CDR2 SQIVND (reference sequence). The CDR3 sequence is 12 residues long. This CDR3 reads CASRTGNQPQHF. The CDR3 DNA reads TGTGCCAGTAGGACAGGGAATCAGCCCCAGCATTTT.

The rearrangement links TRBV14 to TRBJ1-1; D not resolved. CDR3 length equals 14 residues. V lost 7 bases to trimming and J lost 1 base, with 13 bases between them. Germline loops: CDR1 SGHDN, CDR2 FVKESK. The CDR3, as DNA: TGTGCCAGCACGTCCATCAGGACGAACACTGAAGCTTTCTTT. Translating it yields CASTSIRTNTEAFF. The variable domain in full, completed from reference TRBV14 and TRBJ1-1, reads EAGVTQFPSHSVIEKGQTVTLRCDPISGHDNLYWYRRVMGKEIKFLLHFVKESKQDESGMPNNRFLAERTGGTYSTLKVQPAELEDSGVYFCASTSIRTNTEAFFGQGTRLTVV.

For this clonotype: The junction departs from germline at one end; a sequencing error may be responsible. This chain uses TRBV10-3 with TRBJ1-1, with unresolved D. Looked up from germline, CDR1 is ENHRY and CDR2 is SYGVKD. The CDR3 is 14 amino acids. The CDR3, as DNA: TGTGCCAGCAGTCCCCGGGCTCCCCACACTGAAGCTTTCTTT. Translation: CASSPRAPHTEAFF.

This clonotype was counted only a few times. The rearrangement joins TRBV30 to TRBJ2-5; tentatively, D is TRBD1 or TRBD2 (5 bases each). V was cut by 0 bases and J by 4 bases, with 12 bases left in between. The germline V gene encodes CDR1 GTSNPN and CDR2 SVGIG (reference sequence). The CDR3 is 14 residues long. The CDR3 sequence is CAWSVRGAGETQYF. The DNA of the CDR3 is TGTGCCTGGAGTGTACGAGGGGCGGGAGAGACCCAGTACTTC. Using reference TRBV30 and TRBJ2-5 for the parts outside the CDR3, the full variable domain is SQTIHQWPATLVQPVGSPLSLECTVEGTSNPNLYWYRQAAGRGLQLLFYSVGIGQISSEVPQNLSASRPQDRQFILSSKKLLLSDSGFYLCAWSVRGAGETQYFGPGTRLLVL.